These 26 T cell receptor beta chains originate from one sample sequenced in a study of beta chain features in type 1 diabetes. The whole isolated RNA underwent reverse transcription, so sequencing captured expressed TCRB transcripts. TCRdb keeps only in-frame clones here, not all; method: immunoSEQ multiplex PCR. The repertoire holds about 140,000 clones, with roughly 10% as singletons. What was sequenced was central memory CD4+ T cells from blood. The receptors here all came from a woman between 35 and 50 years old in good health.

V is TRBV5-1 and J is TRBJ2-5; 7 bases fit TRBD2. Germline V gene sequence: CDR1 SGHRS, CDR2 YFSETQ. The CDR3 runs to 15 residues. V dropped 2 bases and J dropped 3; count of bases not matched to a gene: 7. CDR3 coding DNA: TGCGCCAGCAGCTTCTCAGGGCTAGCGGAAGAGACCCAGTACTTC. Translated: CASSFSGLAEETQYF.

This clone was counted only a few times. The chain is built from TRBV27 and TRBJ1-6, with D perhaps TRBD1 (5 bases). The CDR3 is 14 amino acids. Trimming took 8 bases from V and 2 from J, leaving 10 bases between them. Looked up from germline, CDR1 is MNHEY and CDR2 is SMNVEV (reference sequence). CDR3 sequence: CASGPRAYNSPLHF. DNA for the CDR3: TGTGCCAGCGGTCCCAGGGCCTATAATTCACCCCTCCACTTT.

The gene calls are TRBV5-1 and TRBJ2-3; D not certain. The CDR3 contains 14 residues. Germline V gene sequence: CDR1 SGHRS, CDR2 YFSETQ. Trimming stripped 0 bases from V and 3 bases from J, with 8 bases between. CDR3 in amino acids: CASSLARVTDTQYF. CDR3 in DNA: TGCGCCAGCAGCTTGGCCCGGGTTACAGATACGCAGTATTTT.

The table lists this clone with a few counts. The chain carries TRBV4-1 and TRBJ2-2; D call uncertain. Germline CDR1 reads MGHRA; CDR2 reads YSYEKL. CDR3 size: 15 residues. Trimming took off 0 bases at V and 8 bases at J, with 13 bases between the two ends. The CDR3 coding sequence is TGCGCCAGCAGCCAAGATCTGGCCCATTATGGGGAGCTGTTTTTT. It specifies CASSQDLAHYGELFF.

This clone was counted at least ten times. V usage is TRBV15 and J usage is TRBJ1-2; D remains unclear. The germline CDR1 and CDR2 sequences are LNHNV and YYDKDF (reference sequence). V lost 4 bases and J 4 bases, leaving 10 bases between the germline ends. The CDR3 runs to 13 residues. Written as DNA, the CDR3 is TGTGCCACCAGCAAGACAAACGGCTATGGCTACACCTTC. Its protein is CATSKTNGYGYTF. Looking up the rest from reference TRBV15 and TRBJ1-2 gives the full variable domain: DAMVIQNPRYQVTQFGKPVTLSCSQTLNHNVMYWYQQKSSQAPKLLFHYYDKDFNNEADTPDNFQSRRPNTSFCFLDIRSPGLGDTAMYLCATSKTNGYGYTFGSGTRLTVV.

The rearrangement uses TRBV9 and TRBJ2-2; D not resolved. CDR1 is SGDLS, CDR2 YYNGEE, per germline. Trimming removed 4 bases at V and 4 bases at J, with 11 bases between. The CDR3 consists of 14 residues. CDR3 sequence: CASSLRYVTGELFF. DNA of the CDR3: TGTGCCAGCAGCCTGAGGTATGTCACCGGGGAGCTGTTTTTT.

The J gene is TRBJ1-2, the V gene TRBV5-1, with D uncertain. This CDR3 is built from 13 residues. The V and J ends lost 0 bases and 5 bases respectively, with 8 bases between them. Germline lookup yields CDR1 SGHRS and CDR2 YFSETQ. The CDR3 loop reads CASSLEPAYGYTF. The CDR3 DNA reads as TGCGCCAGCAGCTTGGAGCCCGCGTATGGCTACACCTTC.

This clone was seen more than once but under ten times. The chain combines TRBV7-9 with TRBJ1-4, with D maybe TRBD1 (6 bases). The CDR3 contains 12 residues. CDR1 and CDR2 from the germline V gene are SEHNR and FQNEAQ (reference sequence). V lost 5 bases, J lost 12 bases, and 13 bases lay in between. The CDR3: CASSPQDSELFF. CDR3 bases: TGTGCCAGCAGCCCCCAGGACAGCGAACTGTTTTTT.

This clone came up a few times. V gene TRBV13 combines with J gene TRBJ1-1; 8 nucleotides line up with TRBD1. CDR3 size: 14 residues. The V gene's germline CDR1 is PRHDT and CDR2 FYEKMQ (reference sequence). The V gene end was trimmed by 5 bases and the J gene end by 3 bases; junction bases not matched to a gene: 5. As DNA, the CDR3 is TGTGCCAGCAGCCCAGGGGGCGCGGACACTGAAGCTTTCTTT. Protein sequence: CASSPGGADTEAFF.

The rearrangement links TRBV14 to TRBJ2-5, with D perhaps matching TRBD1 (6 bases). This CDR3 has 14 amino acids. CDR1 is SGHDN, CDR2 FVKESK, per germline. V lost 6 bases and J lost 7, with 18 bases in between. The CDR3 loop is CASSLGTRRGTQYF. The CDR3 region has the DNA TGTGCCAGCAGTCTTGGGACACGGAGAGGGACCCAGTACTTC.

This clone was seen at least ten times. The chain couples TRBV7-6 to TRBJ2-3; weak D call: TRBD2 (5 bases). Per germline, CDR1 SGHVS and CDR2 FNYEAQ. This CDR3 comprises 15 residues. The V end lost 1 base, the J end lost 1 base, and 9 bases lay between the germline ends. The DNA of the CDR3 is TGTGCCAGCAGCTTAGGAGGGCTCCGCACAGATACGCAGTATTTT. Translated: CASSLGGLRTDTQYF. The full variable domain, rest sourced from reference TRBV7-6 and TRBJ2-3, is GAGVSQSPRYKVTKRGQDVALRCDPISGHVSLYWYRQALGQGPEFLTYFNYEAQQDKSGLPNDRFSAERPEGSISTLTIQRTEQRDSAMYRCASSLGGLRTDTQYFGPGTRLTVL.

The chain is built from TRBV5-1 and TRBJ2-5, with 9 positions matching TRBD2. Looked up from germline, CDR1 is SGHRS and CDR2 is YFSETQ. Trimming took 1 base from V and 1 from J; bases not matched to a gene: 2. The CDR3 consists of 15 residues. The CDR3 reads CASSLSGGRQETQYF. CDR3 coding DNA: TGCGCCAGCAGCTTGAGCGGGGGGCGCCAAGAGACCCAGTACTTC.

The chain employs TRBV10-3 and TRBJ1-2, with D possibly being TRBD1 (5 bases). Germline V lookup: CDR1 ENHRY, CDR2 SYGVKD. Trimming cost V 6 bases and J 0 bases, with 11 bases left between them. The CDR3 extends over 14 amino acids. In DNA, the CDR3 is TGTGCCATCAGGCCATCAGGGACTAACTATGGCTACACCTTC. Translated, it gives CAIRPSGTNYGYTF.

The chain combines TRBV6-5 with TRBJ2-2, with 8 bases identical to TRBD2. V dropped 2 bases and J dropped 9; count of bases not matched to a gene: 8. This CDR3 has 15 residues. The germline CDR1 and CDR2 sequences are MNHEY and SVGAGI. This CDR3 reads CASSYQTSVGRELFF. CDR3 in DNA: TGTGCCAGCAGTTACCAGACTAGCGTTGGCCGGGAGCTGTTTTTT.

The chain joins TRBV10-3 to TRBJ1-4, with D tentatively TRBD1 (5 bases). This CDR3 has 16 amino acids. Germline values: CDR1 ENHRY, CDR2 SYGVKD. Deletions cut 0 bases from V and 5 bases from J, with 13 bases between. DNA of the CDR3: TGTGCCATCAGTGAGTCCTTGACAGTCGGGAATGAAAAACTGTTTTTT. As protein: CAISESLTVGNEKLFF.

The V and J genes are TRBV7-2 and TRBJ1-2, with TRBD1 matching 7 bases. The CDR3 spans 14 residues. The germline gives CDR1 SGHTA, CDR2 FQGNSA. The J segment lost 6 bases and the V segment lost 7 bases, leaving 11 bases of the junction unmatched. The CDR3 nucleotides are TGTGCCAGCACCCGGACAGGCGCCTCGAATGGCTACACCTTC. Its protein product is CASTRTGASNGYTF.

This chain links TRBV5-1 with TRBJ1-4; D gene ambiguous. Per germline, CDR1 SGHRS and CDR2 YFSETQ. Deletions cut 0 bases from V and 1 base from J, with 16 bases between. This CDR3 comprises 18 residues. CDR3: CASSLANQARLTNEKLFF. CDR3 nucleotides: TGCGCCAGCAGCTTGGCGAACCAAGCGAGGCTAACTAATGAAAAACTGTTTTTT. Looking up the rest from reference TRBV5-1 and TRBJ1-4 gives the full variable domain: KAGVTQTPRYLIKTRGQQVTLSCSPISGHRSVSWYQQTPGQGLQFLFEYFSETQRNKGNFPGRFSGRQFSNSRSEMNVSTLELGDSALYLCASSLANQARLTNEKLFFGSGTQLSVL.

Only a few counts were recorded for this clone. The rearrangement joins TRBV27 to TRBJ1-2, with TRBD1 identical over 9 bases. Germline CDR1 is MNHEY and CDR2 is SMNVEV (reference sequence). CDR3 size: 14 residues. The ends lost 8 bases at V and 2 bases at J; junction bases unmatched: 6. CDR3 amino acids: CASQPDRGNYGYTF. Here the CDR3 DNA reads TGTGCCAGCCAGCCGGACAGGGGAAACTATGGCTACACCTTC.

The genes are TRBV7-7 and TRBJ2-3, with D possibly TRBD2 on 7 matching bases. Germline lookup yields CDR1 SSHAT and CDR2 FNYEAQ (reference sequence). Trimming stripped 3 bases from V and 1 base from J, with 11 bases between. This CDR3 is built from 15 residues. CDR3 sequence reads: CASSLGGLGTDTQYF. CDR3 nucleotide sequence: TGTGCCAGCAGCTTGGGGGGGCTGGGCACAGATACGCAGTATTTT. The full variable domain, rest sourced from reference TRBV7-7 and TRBJ2-3, is GAGVSQSPRYKVTKRGQDVTLRCDPISSHATLYWYQQALGQGPEFLTYFNYEAQPDKSGLPSDRFSAERPEGSISTLTIQRTEQRDSAMYRCASSLGGLGTDTQYFGPGTRLTVL.

This clone was counted only a few times. This chain joins TRBV5-4 and TRBJ2-4; no clear D. Germline values: CDR1 SGHNT, CDR2 YYREEE (reference sequence). This CDR3 has 13 amino acids. V was pared by 4 bases and J by 4 bases, with 9 bases between. CDR3 nucleotide sequence: TGTGCCAGCAGCCCGGCACAGAAAAACATTCAGTACTTC. It codes for CASSPAQKNIQYF.

This clone was seen more than once but under ten times. The chain combines TRBV29-1 with TRBJ1-2, with D possibly TRBD1 on 5 matching bases. Trimming stripped 5 bases from V and 6 bases from J, with 10 bases between. Looked up from germline, CDR1 is SQVTM and CDR2 is ANQGSEA. The CDR3 totals 11 residues. The CDR3 DNA reads TGCAGCGTTCGAGGAGGGGATGGCTACACCTTC. It translates to CSVRGGDGYTF.

Only a few counts were recorded for this clone. V is TRBV29-1 and J is TRBJ1-5; 9 bases fit TRBD1. The CDR3 covers 13 residues. CDR1 is SQVTM and CDR2 is ANQGSEA in the germline V gene. J lost 6 bases, V lost 4 bases, and 4 bases had no gene match. The CDR3 sequence is CSVGQGVAQPQHF. The CDR3 DNA is TGCAGCGTTGGACAGGGGGTAGCTCAGCCCCAGCATTTT.

This clone was seen only a few times. The chain joins TRBV5-1 to TRBJ1-2, with 8 bases lining up with TRBD1. The trim removed 3 bases at V and 8 bases at J, leaving 3 bases unmatched. The CDR3 is made up of 12 amino acids. CDR1 is SGHRS and CDR2 is YFSETQ in the germline V gene. CDR3 sequence reads: CASSSTGEGYTF. The CDR3 DNA reads as TGCGCCAGCAGCTCGACAGGGGAGGGCTACACCTTC.

CDR3 bases: TGTGCCAGTAGGGATCTAGCAAATCCCTACGAGCAGTACTTC. The encoded protein is CASRDLANPYEQYF. This chain links TRBV19 with TRBJ2-7; D is possibly TRBD2 (5 bases). This CDR3 is built from 14 residues. Trimming stripped 6 bases from V and 2 bases from J, with 14 bases between. Germline loops: CDR1 LNHDA, CDR2 SQIVND (reference sequence).

CDR3 protein: CAISQLAGGSNEQFF. The CDR3 DNA follows: TGTGCCATCAGCCAGCTAGCGGGGGGTTCGAATGAGCAGTTCTTC. The chain has TRBV10-3 and TRBJ2-1, with 11 bases identical to TRBD2. The germline CDR1 and CDR2 sequences are ENHRY and SYGVKD. The CDR3 is 15 amino acids. The junction had 8 bases not matched to a gene; V was cut back by 6 bases and J by 7 bases.

The chain joins TRBV7-8 to TRBJ2-3; no clear D gene. V was trimmed by 2 bases and J by 4 bases, leaving 4 bases between them. CDR1 and CDR2 (germline): SGHVS, FQNEAQ. The length of the CDR3 is 12 residues. CDR3 sequence (DNA): TGTGCCAGCAGCTTAAGCGCAGATACGCAGTATTTT. The encoded protein is CASSLSADTQYF.